A single sample gave rise to the 16 T cell receptor beta chains below, sequenced in a study of spatial heterogeneity in lung cancer. Each CDR3 protein gets one entry after TCRdb re-called the 5' RACE reads with MiXCR. The sample lists roughly 16,000 distinct CDR3 sequences, approximately 6.2% occurring once. These TCRs' antigens remain unknown. General observations from the study: Counts of expanded intratumoral alpha and beta TCRs tracked tumor mutation counts.

Noted time point: sample taken at primary tumor resection. Source: lung tumor tissue, taken at surgery. All receptors come from a male donor with early-stage non-small cell lung cancer.

In its sample, this clonotype was seen many times. With the library built for alpha chains, this beta chain is off target and its frequency is not meaningful. The V gene is TRBV6-2 or TRBV6-3, the J gene TRBJ2-4, with D possibly TRBD2 on 5 matching bases. Trimming took off 6 bases at V and 1 base at J, with 7 bases between the two ends. CDR1 and CDR2 from the germline V gene are MNHEY and SVGEGT. The CDR3 length is 13 residues. CDR3 protein: CASRGGAKNIQYF. The CDR3 nucleotides read TGTGCCAGCAGAGGCGGGGCCAAAAACATTCAGTACTTC.

Points on this clonotype: This beta chain represents an off-target read in a library built for alpha chains; its size is of limited meaning. The rearrangement links TRBV10-3 to TRBJ2-7; 10 bases map to TRBD1. V trimming: 8 bases; J trimming: 2 bases; junction bases outside the gene matches: 3. CDR1 is ENHRY and CDR2 is SYGVKD in the germline V gene. The CDR3 covers 13 residues. The CDR3 nucleotides are TGTGCCATCGCCGGGACAGGGGCCTACGAGCAGTACTTC. Residues: CAIAGTGAYEQYF.

This clonotype appeared many times. Little can be read into the size of this beta chain, an off-target read in a library designed for alpha chains. This chain uses TRBV6-5 with TRBJ2-4, with 7 bases identical to TRBD1. V dropped 4 bases and J dropped 1; count of bases not matched to a gene: 10. Germline CDR1 reads MNHEY; CDR2 reads SVGAGI. The CDR3 covers 17 residues. Here the CDR3 DNA reads TGTGCCAGCAGTTCTTACACAGGGGAAAGGGCCAAAAACATTCAGTACTTC. It translates to CASSSYTGERAKNIQYF.

Worth noting for this clonotype: Since it is a stray read in a library aimed at alpha chains, this beta chain has a size that is not meaningful. The CDR3 DNA sequence: TGTGCCAGCAGCCCTCGGCCGGGACTAGCGGGAGGTGGCTCTGGGGCCAACGTCCTGACTTTC. Residues: CASSPRPGLAGGGSGANVLTF. This sequence joins TRBV7-6 and TRBJ2-6; the match to TRBD2 covers 15 bases. The J segment lost 0 bases and the V segment lost 5 bases, leaving 11 bases of the junction unmatched. The CDR3 loop spans 21 amino acids. Germline lookup yields CDR1 SGHVS and CDR2 FNYEAQ.

The sample holds many counts of this clonotype. This beta chain slipped into a library made for alpha chains as a stray read, so its size is not meaningful. This chain uses TRBV5-1 with TRBJ2-5; a possible D gene is TRBD1 (6 bases). Germline assignment: CDR1 SGHRS and CDR2 YFSETQ. Trimming cost V 4 bases and J 2 bases, with 12 bases left between them. The CDR3 length is 14 residues. CDR3: CASSRSTGQETQYF. DNA for the CDR3: TGCGCCAGCAGCCGCTCGACAGGACAAGAGACCCAGTACTTC.

This clonotype counts as medium-sized. This beta chain is a stray read from a library made for alpha chains; its abundance is not meaningful. CDR3 loop: CASSKRTAPNEKLFF. In nucleotides, the CDR3 is TGTGCCAGCAGTAAAAGGACAGCGCCTAATGAAAAACTGTTTTTT. This sequence joins TRBV6-5 and TRBJ1-4; possibly TRBD1 for D (6 bases). Trimming stripped 5 bases from V and 3 bases from J, with 13 bases between. Germline V gives CDR1 MNHEY, CDR2 SVGAGI. This CDR3 has 15 residues.

Many counts were recorded for this clonotype. The library was prepared for alpha chains; this beta chain is a stray read, so its frequency means little. This chain links TRBV7-2 with TRBJ2-7; D ambiguous. Trimming took off 5 bases at V and 0 bases at J, with 14 bases between the two ends. Germline-derived CDR1 and CDR2 are SGHTA and FQGNSA. CDR3 length equals 15 residues. CDR3 region: CASSPNVGNSYEQYF. As DNA, the CDR3 is TGTGCCAGCAGCCCCAACGTGGGGAACTCCTACGAGCAGTACTTC.

This clonotype came up many times. As an off-target read in a library built for alpha chains, this beta chain has a frequency of little significance. The rearrangement links TRBV7-9 to TRBJ1-5, with no clear D. Germline-derived CDR1 and CDR2 are SEHNR and FQNEAQ (reference sequence). V was trimmed by 4 bases and J by 7 bases, leaving 11 bases between them. The CDR3 runs 13 residues. In DNA, the CDR3 is TGTGCCAGCAGCTATTCTTCTCTGCAGCCCCAGCATTTT. It codes for CASSYSSLQPQHF. Full variable domain (missing parts from reference TRBV7-9 and TRBJ1-5): DTGVSQNPRHKITKRGQNVTFRCDPISEHNRLYWYRQTLGQGPEFLTYFQNEAQLEKSRLLSDRFSAERPKGSFSTLEIQRTEQGDSAMYLCASSYSSLQPQHFGDGTRLSIL.

This clonotype was observed many times. This beta chain is off target for a library built for alpha chains, so its abundance means little. CDR3 sequence: CASSYEFYNSPLHF. DNA of the CDR3: TGTGCCAGCAGTTACGAGTTCTATAATTCACCCCTCCACTTT. The chain couples TRBV6-6 to TRBJ1-6, with D hard to call. The CDR3 consists of 14 residues. The germline gives CDR1 MNHNY, CDR2 SVGAGI (reference sequence). V was trimmed by 2 bases and J by 3 bases, leaving 5 bases between them.

This clonotype was counted at least ten times. This beta chain appears as a stray read in a library generated for alpha chains; its size is not informative. The J gene is TRBJ2-1, the V gene TRBV2; D is ambiguous. Germline loops: CDR1 SNHLY, CDR2 FYNNEI. This CDR3 is built from 12 residues. Trimming stripped 7 bases from V and 6 bases from J, with 10 bases between. The CDR3 region has the DNA TGTGCCAGCAACGCCCGCCGCAATGAGCAGTTCTTC. The encoded protein is CASNARRNEQFF.

Worth noting for this clonotype: Within a library made for alpha chains, this beta chain is off target, and its count is uninformative. The V call is TRBV15, the J call TRBJ2-7; 7 bases match TRBD1. Germline CDR1 LNHNV, CDR2 YYDKDF (reference sequence). The CDR3 spans 16 residues. The trim removed 0 bases at V and 4 bases at J, leaving 9 bases unmatched. The CDR3: CATSRDGYRGSYEQYF. The CDR3 coding sequence is TGTGCCACCAGCAGAGATGGGTACAGGGGATCTTACGAGCAGTACTTC.

This clonotype was seen repeatedly, ten times or more. Within a library made for alpha chains, this beta chain is off target, and its count is uninformative. This chain uses TRBV7-2 with TRBJ1-4; TRBD1 might be the D (6 bases). The germline V and J ends were trimmed by 5 bases and 7 bases, with 17 bases remaining between them. There are 15 residues in the CDR3. Germline V gives CDR1 SGHTA, CDR2 FQGNSA. CDR3 loop: CASSPLRGAGEKLFF. The CDR3 nucleotides read TGTGCCAGCAGCCCTCTGCGGGGGGCGGGTGAAAAACTGTTTTTT.

In this sample, this clonotype turned up many times. Found in a library prepared for alpha chains, this beta chain is an off-target read, and its abundance has little meaning. CDR3: CSAKNPGISTDTQYF. The DNA for the CDR3 is TGCAGTGCCAAAAATCCCGGGATATCCACAGATACGCAGTATTTT. The chain carries TRBV20-1 and TRBJ2-3, with D possibly matching TRBD2 (5 bases). The germline V gene has CDR1 DFQATT and CDR2 SNEGSKA (reference sequence). Trimming shortened V by 6 bases and J by 2 bases, and 18 bases separated the two germline ends. The CDR3 is made up of 15 amino acids.

This clonotype was observed at least ten times. This beta chain turned up in a library designed for alpha chains; as an off-target read, its abundance says little. The rearrangement uses TRBV5-1 and TRBJ2-1, with 7 bases that match TRBD2. The CDR3 is 15 amino acids. Germline V gene lookup returns CDR1 SGHRS and CDR2 YFSETQ. V was pared by 4 bases and J by 4 bases, with 8 bases of the junction left unmatched. The CDR3 reads CASSMTSNRYNEQFF. The CDR3 DNA follows: TGCGCCAGCAGCATGACTAGCAATCGGTACAATGAGCAGTTCTTC.

This clonotype is termed medium-sized (0.01 to 0.1%). This beta chain is a stray sequence in a library constructed for alpha chains; its clone size is not meaningful. The chain uses TRBV27 and TRBJ2-1; D is unresolved. The V end was cut by 4 bases, the J end by 0 bases, with 13 bases between. This CDR3 region has 16 residues. The germline V gene encodes CDR1 MNHEY and CDR2 SMNVEV (reference sequence). DNA for the CDR3: TGTGCCAGCAGTTCCCGACCTCCCTTCTCCTACAATGAGCAGTTCTTC. It specifies CASSSRPPFSYNEQFF.

Concerning this clonotype: This beta chain is a stray read from a library made for alpha chains; its abundance is not meaningful. The V and J genes are TRBV11-2 and TRBJ2-1, with 7 nucleotides matching TRBD1. V lost 5 bases and J lost 8; bases outside the gene matches: 3. The germline V gene encodes CDR1 SGHAT and CDR2 FQNNGV. The CDR3 is 12 residues long. CDR3 protein: CASSPQGYEQFF. In DNA form, the CDR3 reads TGTGCCAGCAGCCCACAGGGGTATGAGCAGTTCTTC.